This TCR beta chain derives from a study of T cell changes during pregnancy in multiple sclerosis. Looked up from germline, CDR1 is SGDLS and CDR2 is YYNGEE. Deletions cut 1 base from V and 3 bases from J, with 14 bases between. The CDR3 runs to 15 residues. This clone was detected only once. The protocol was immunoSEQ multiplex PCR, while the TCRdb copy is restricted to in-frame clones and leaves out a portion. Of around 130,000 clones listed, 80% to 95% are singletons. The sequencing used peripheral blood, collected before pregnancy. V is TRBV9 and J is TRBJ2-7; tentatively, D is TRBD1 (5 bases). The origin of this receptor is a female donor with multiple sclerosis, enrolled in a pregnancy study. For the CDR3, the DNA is TGTGCCAGCAGCGTAAGCCCTCGACAGTACTACGAGCAGTACTTC. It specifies CASSVSPRQYYEQYF. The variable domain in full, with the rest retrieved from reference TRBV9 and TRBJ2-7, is DSGVTQTPKHLITATGQRVTLRCSPRSGDLSVYWYQQSLDQGLQFLIQYYNGEERAKGNILERFSAQQFPDLHSELNLSSLELGDSALYFCASSVSPRQYYEQYFGPGTRLTVT.